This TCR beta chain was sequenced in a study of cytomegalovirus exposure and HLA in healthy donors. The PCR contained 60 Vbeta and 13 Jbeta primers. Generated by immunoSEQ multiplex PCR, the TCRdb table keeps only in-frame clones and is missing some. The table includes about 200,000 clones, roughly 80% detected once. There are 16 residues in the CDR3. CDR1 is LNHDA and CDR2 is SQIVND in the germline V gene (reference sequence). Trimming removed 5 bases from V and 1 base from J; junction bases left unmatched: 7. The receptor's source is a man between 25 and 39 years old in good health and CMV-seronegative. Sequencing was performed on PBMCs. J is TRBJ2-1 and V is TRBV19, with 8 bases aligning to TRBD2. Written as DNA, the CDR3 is TGTGCCAGTAGTCCCTGGCGGGGGGTTTCCTACAATGAGCAGTTCTTC. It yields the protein CASSPWRGVSYNEQFF.